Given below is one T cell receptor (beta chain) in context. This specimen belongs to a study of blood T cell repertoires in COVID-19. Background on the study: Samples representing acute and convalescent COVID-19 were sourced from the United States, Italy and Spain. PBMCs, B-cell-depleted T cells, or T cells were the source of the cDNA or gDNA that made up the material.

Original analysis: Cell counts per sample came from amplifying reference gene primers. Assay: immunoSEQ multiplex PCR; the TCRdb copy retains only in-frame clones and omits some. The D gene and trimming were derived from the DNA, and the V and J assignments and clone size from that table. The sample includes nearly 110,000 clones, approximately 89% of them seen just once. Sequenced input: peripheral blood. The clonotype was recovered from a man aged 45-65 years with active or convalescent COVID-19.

In nucleotides, the CDR3 is TGCAGCGTTAGCCCGGGACTAGCGGGATTCGACGGGGAGCTGTTTTTT. This codes for CSVSPGLAGFDGELFF. The V call is TRBV29-1, the J call TRBJ2-2, with TRBD2 matching 13 bases. With V trimmed by 5 bases and J by 7 bases, 10 bases remained unmatched. The CDR3 is made up of 16 amino acids. Germline values: CDR1 SQVTM, CDR2 ANQGSEA.